Following are 10 T cell receptor beta chains from one sample sequenced in a study of vaccination and CD4 T cells after COVID-19 (dated by TCRdb to 2021 to 2024). Antigens for these TCRs are unknown. The library was produced with PCR. The reads were generated on an Illumina iSeq 100. DNA from cultured CD4+ T cells was subjected to TCR sequencing with the Oncomine TCR Beta short-read assay at the Johns Hopkins FTIC core. TCRdb reprocessed the public reads (quality trimming at Q25 with fastp, clone calling with MiXCR) and kept in-frame beta chains. Merged by CDR3 protein, the rows form single entries marked with the most common genes and DNA. In this sample the table shows about 7,400 distinct CDR3 sequences, approximately 37% of which occur a single time. About a sixth of the sample goes to the ten largest clones. This sample's treatment or condition label indicates: roughly ten-day PBMC culture with coronavirus spike peptide pools or control peptides (ViraFEST assay). CD4+ T cells from unexposed donors were collected before the COVID-19 pandemic (2011-2018).

Sequenced sample: CD4+ T cells from blood, cultured in vitro. The source is a human donor in good health.

The chain carries TRBV25-1 and TRBJ2-7; the match to TRBD1 covers 9 bases. This CDR3 region has 15 residues. Losses at the gene ends were 6 bases for V and 2 bases for J; bases not matched to a gene: 8. Germline V lookup: CDR1 MGHDK, CDR2 SYGVNS. The CDR3 DNA follows: TGTGCCAGCAGCCGCTGGGGGACAGGGCCCTACGAGCAGTACTTC. This translates into CASSRWGTGPYEQYF.

The chain employs TRBV28 and TRBJ1-5; D call uncertain. V was clipped by 5 bases and J by 10 bases, with 18 bases between them. Germline V gene sequence: CDR1 MDHEN, CDR2 SYDVKM. This CDR3 contains 14 residues. CDR3 region: CASSPLGPSEPQHF. CDR3 nucleotide sequence: TGTGCCAGCAGTCCCCTAGGCCCGAGTGAACCCCAGCATTTT.

The chain uses TRBV29-1 and TRBJ1-5, with D possibly TRBD1 on 6 matching bases. CDR1 is SQVTM and CDR2 is ANQGSEA in the germline V gene. There are 13 residues in the CDR3. V lost 6 bases and J 7 bases, leaving 16 bases between the germline ends. The chain's CDR3 is CSVAEQGRQPQHF. The CDR3 bases are TGCAGCGTGGCAGAACAGGGTAGGCAGCCCCAGCATTTT.

The chain uses TRBV5-4 and TRBJ1-1, with no clear D. Looked up from germline, CDR1 is SGHNT and CDR2 is YYREEE (reference sequence). The CDR3 is 15 residues long. V gave up 1 base and J gave up 2 bases, with 12 bases separating them. DNA of the CDR3: TGTGCCAGCAGCTTGATCAAAAACACCAACACTGAAGCTTTCTTT. Translating gives CASSLIKNTNTEAFF.

This clonotype was observed a handful of times. Here the CDR3 reads CATSRDHPLRGLNTEAFF. The DNA for the CDR3 is TGTGCCACCAGCAGAGATCATCCCTTGCGGGGGCTGAACACTGAAGCTTTCTTT. V gene TRBV15 combines with J gene TRBJ1-1; D is perhaps TRBD1 (6 bases). V lost 0 bases and J lost 0, with 17 bases in between. The CDR3 runs to 18 residues. Germline V gene lookup returns CDR1 LNHNV and CDR2 YYDKDF (reference sequence).

The CDR3 nucleotides are TGTGCCACCAGTGACCTGCAGCGTGCGGGGGCCTACGAGCAGTACTTC. It specifies CATSDLQRAGAYEQYF. This chain links TRBV24-1 with TRBJ2-7; 7 nucleotides agree with TRBD2. The junction had 10 bases not matched to a gene; V was cut back by 4 bases and J by 2 bases. This CDR3 contains 16 residues. CDR1 and CDR2 (germline): KGHDR, SFDVKD.

The genes are TRBV6-5 and TRBJ2-7; the match to TRBD1 covers 7 bases. Germline trimming cut 0 bases from V and 6 bases from J; bases unmatched to any gene: 5. The CDR3 has 14 amino acids. CDR1 MNHEY and CDR2 SVGAGI come from the germline V gene. The DNA of the CDR3 is TGTGCCAGCAGTTACTCTACGGACAGGTCCGAGCAGTACTTC. Translation gives CASSYSTDRSEQYF.

There are a few counts of this clonotype. J is TRBJ2-6 and V is TRBV24-1; 11 bases line up with TRBD1. CDR1 and CDR2 from the germline V gene are KGHDR and SFDVKD. This CDR3 has 20 amino acids. Trimming took 1 base from V and 1 from J; bases not matched to a gene: 8. The CDR3 here is CATSDFRDRGILSGANVLTF. The CDR3 DNA sequence: TGTGCCACCAGTGATTTTAGGGACAGGGGGATCTTATCTGGGGCCAACGTCCTGACTTTC.

The V and J genes are TRBV6-5 and TRBJ2-1, with a tentative D call TRBD2 (5 bases). The V end was cut by 6 bases, the J end by 7 bases, with 22 bases between. The germline CDR1 and CDR2 sequences are MNHEY and SVGAGI. CDR3 length: 16 residues. In nucleotides, the CDR3 is TGTGCCAGCAGCTACCTAGTGGGGTGGGAGCCAAATGAGCAGTTCTTC. It translates to CASSYLVGWEPNEQFF.

This chain uses TRBV30 with TRBJ2-6; D is ambiguous. With 4 bases removed from V and 0 bases from J, the gap between germline ends came to 13 bases. This CDR3 comprises 16 residues. Germline values: CDR1 GTSNPN, CDR2 SVGIG (reference sequence). Written as DNA, the CDR3 is TGTGCCTGGACCCCCATTGCCCACTCTGGGGCCAACGTCCTGACTTTC. Encoded protein: CAWTPIAHSGANVLTF.